The next 20 T cell receptor beta chains were all read from a single sample in a study of T-cell reconstitution after alpha-beta-depleted transplantation in children. Using unique molecular identifiers, the investigators prepared the TCRbeta library. Each CDR3 protein is one row after TCRdb ran MiXCR on the PCR reads. This table holds about 500,000 distinct CDR3 sequences, more than 9.5% found once. Sequencing used PBMCs, mostly from graft donor cells, obtained 180 days after TCRalphabeta/CD19-depleted stem cell transplant. Every receptor here comes from a female patient aged 2 to 10 who had a stem cell transplant for aplastic anemia, so the T cells may come from the graft donor.

This clonotype has a handful of counts. This chain links TRBV7-9 with TRBJ2-3; TRBD1 might be the D (5 bases). The CDR3 extends over 16 amino acids. V shed 1 base and J shed 1 base, with 12 bases lying between them. Germline lookup yields CDR1 SEHNR and CDR2 FQNEAQ (reference sequence). The CDR3 DNA reads as TGTGCCAGCAGCTTAGTAGGCGAAGGGGGCACAGATACGCAGTATTTT. It is translated as CASSLVGEGGTDTQYF.

The chain is built from TRBV18 and TRBJ1-5; tentatively, D is TRBD1 (6 bases). Germline V gene sequence: CDR1 KGHSH, CDR2 LQKENI. The ends were cut back, 3 bases at V and 7 bases at J, with 13 bases in the middle. CDR3 length equals 14 residues. CDR3 DNA: TGTGCCAGCTCACCGGACGGGGGCGGACAGCCCCAGCATTTT. Translated, it gives CASSPDGGGQPQHF.

This clonotype came up a few times. This chain uses TRBV12-3 or TRBV12-4 with TRBJ1-2; possibly TRBD1 for D (6 bases). The germline V and J ends were trimmed by 4 bases and 8 bases, with 20 bases remaining between them. CDR3 length: 15 residues. CDR3 sequence (DNA): TGTGCCAGCAGTTCCGGGACAAAAGCCGTTAGGGGCTACACCTTC. Amino acids: CASSSGTKAVRGYTF.

This clonotype was recorded a few times. The rearrangement uses TRBV12-3 or TRBV12-4 and TRBJ2-1, with 8 bases fitting TRBD2. The J segment lost 2 bases and the V segment lost 5 bases, leaving 11 bases of the junction unmatched. There are 17 residues in the CDR3. Here the CDR3 DNA reads TGTGCCAGCAGTCCAAACCCCGGGAGGGGCACCTACAATGAGCAGTTCTTC. Its translation is CASSPNPGRGTYNEQFF.

The CDR3 DNA follows: TGTGCCAGCAGCATCAGACAGCCCTGTGAAGAGCAGTACGTC. This codes for CASSIRQPCEEQYV. This chain links TRBV21-1 with TRBJ2-7; the table assigns TRBD1, which was not confirmed against the DNA. TRBV21-1 is a pseudogene locus. The CDR3 length is 14 residues.

This clonotype was picked up a small number of times. The chain recombines TRBV20-1 with TRBJ2-5, with 7 nucleotides matching TRBD2. V was pared by 4 bases and J by 5 bases, with 10 bases of the junction left unmatched. The CDR3 has 14 amino acids. Germline assignment: CDR1 DFQATT and CDR2 SNEGSKA (reference sequence). CDR3 in amino acids: CSANRDYEGETQYF. CDR3 nucleotide sequence: TGCAGTGCTAACCGGGACTACGAAGGGGAGACCCAGTACTTC.

This chain uses TRBV10-3 with TRBJ1-4; 7 bases match TRBD1. Losses at the gene ends were 2 bases for V and 6 bases for J; bases not matched to a gene: 12. CDR3 length equals 17 residues. The germline gives CDR1 ENHRY, CDR2 SYGVKD. The CDR3 DNA reads as TGTGCCATCAGTGAGAGACTCGTAACAGGGGCCGATGAAAAACTGTTTTTT. It is translated as CAISERLVTGADEKLFF.

This clonotype has only a few counts. This sequence joins TRBV9 and TRBJ2-1, with 7 bases identical to TRBD2. V was clipped by 4 bases and J by 8 bases; unmatched bases: 9. This CDR3 has 14 amino acids. Germline CDR1 is SGDLS and CDR2 is YYNGEE. The CDR3 loop reads CASSTGPRGDEQFF. For the CDR3, the DNA is TGTGCCAGCAGCACCGGGCCTCGGGGGGATGAGCAGTTCTTC. The whole variable domain, remainder taken from reference TRBV9 and TRBJ2-1, is DSGVTQTPKHLITATGQRVTLRCSPRSGDLSVYWYQQSLDQGLQFLIQYYNGEERAKGNILERFSAQQFPDLHSELNLSSLELGDSALYFCASSTGPRGDEQFFGPGTRLTVL.

Only a few counts were recorded for this clonotype. V is TRBV20-1 and J is TRBJ1-1; D is uncertain. Per germline, CDR1 DFQATT and CDR2 SNEGSKA (reference sequence). Trimming left V 8 bases short and J 0 bases short, with 10 bases between. The CDR3 has 12 amino acids. The CDR3 is CSSGDLNTEAFF. CDR3 in DNA: TGCAGTTCCGGGGATTTGAACACTGAAGCTTTCTTT.

This chain connects TRBV29-1 to TRBJ1-1; D remains ambiguous. V was pared by 6 bases and J by 3 bases, with 11 bases between. Germline lookup yields CDR1 SQVTM and CDR2 ANQGSEA. The CDR3 covers 12 residues. The CDR3 sequence is CSVEDGYTEAFF. The CDR3, as DNA: TGCAGCGTCGAGGACGGATACACTGAAGCTTTCTTT. The variable domain in full, completed from reference TRBV29-1 and TRBJ1-1, reads SAVISQKPSRDICQRGTSLTIQCQVDSQVTMMFWYRQQPGQSLTLIATANQGSEATYESGFVIDKFPISRPNLTFSTLTVSNMSPEDSSIYLCSVEDGYTEAFFGQGTRLTVV.

This sequence joins TRBV4-3 and TRBJ2-5, with 7 positions matching TRBD1. The CDR3 length is 16 residues. The J segment lost 2 bases and the V segment lost 0 bases, leaving 6 bases of the junction unmatched. From germline, CDR1 is LGHNA and CDR2 YSLEER. The CDR3 region is CASSQDIGTAQETQYF. In DNA form, the CDR3 reads TGCGCCAGCAGCCAAGACATTGGGACAGCGCAAGAGACCCAGTACTTC.

This rearrangement joins TRBV20-1 to TRBJ2-7; the match to TRBD2 covers 12 bases. This CDR3 has 14 residues. Unmatched junction bases numbered 9, after V lost 5 bases and J lost 7 bases. Per the germline V gene, CDR1 is DFQATT and CDR2 is SNEGSKA (reference sequence). CDR3 in amino acids: CSAAGLAGLREQYV. DNA for the CDR3: TGCAGTGCTGCAGGACTAGCGGGATTGCGGGAGCAGTACGTC.

This clonotype was detected a few times. The rearrangement links TRBV11-2 to TRBJ2-2; no definite D call. Looked up from germline, CDR1 is SGHAT and CDR2 is FQNNGV. V lost 2 bases and J 2 bases, leaving 12 bases between the germline ends. The CDR3 has 16 amino acids. The CDR3 nucleotides read TGTGCCAGCAGCTTATTCTCGTCGGTCAACACCGGGGAGCTGTTTTTT. Amino acid sequence: CASSLFSSVNTGELFF.

This chain connects TRBV10-3 to TRBJ2-5; no definite D call. V lost 2 bases to trimming and J lost 2 bases, with 6 bases between them. The CDR3 covers 13 residues. Germline CDR1 ENHRY, CDR2 SYGVKD. This CDR3 is CAISELVQETQYF. The CDR3 DNA is TGTGCCATCAGTGAGCTTGTTCAAGAGACCCAGTACTTC.

This clonotype was observed many times. The chain carries TRBV12-3 or TRBV12-4 and TRBJ2-5; a weak D match, TRBD1 (5 bases). Trimming cost V 5 bases and J 6 bases, with 10 bases left between them. The CDR3 spans 12 residues. CDR3 DNA: TGTGCCAGCAGTGATAGGGGCCAGACCCAGTACTTC. Protein: CASSDRGQTQYF.

This clonotype was detected a few times. The chain joins TRBV12-3 or TRBV12-4 to TRBJ1-2; 9 bases are a match to TRBD1. Germline trimming cut 3 bases from V and 3 bases from J; bases unmatched to any gene: 5. This CDR3 has 15 amino acids. The CDR3 DNA reads TGTGCCAGCAGTTTCGGGGACAGGGAACACTATGGCTACACCTTC. Amino acid sequence: CASSFGDREHYGYTF.

This clonotype was observed at least ten times. The chain recombines TRBV7-2 with TRBJ2-2; D call uncertain. The ends were cut back, 5 bases at V and 2 bases at J, with 12 bases in the middle. Per germline, CDR1 SGHTA and CDR2 FQGNSA. The CDR3 is 15 residues long. CDR3 protein: CASSTQVLNTGELFF. In DNA form, the CDR3 reads TGTGCCAGCAGCACCCAGGTCCTTAACACCGGGGAGCTGTTTTTT.

The chain uses TRBV20-1 and TRBJ2-2; 8 bases align to TRBD1. Germline V gene data show CDR1 as DFQATT and CDR2 as SNEGSKA (reference sequence). CDR3 length equals 12 residues. With V trimmed by 7 bases and J by 5 bases, 3 bases remained unmatched. CDR3 in DNA: TGCAGTGGACAGGGGAGTACCGGGGAGCTGTTTTTT. Translation: CSGQGSTGELFF.

About this clonotype: A much larger clone sits a single nucleotide away, making a read error possible. The chain has TRBV20-1 and TRBJ2-1; D possibly corresponds to TRBD1 (6 bases). Germline V gives CDR1 DFQATT, CDR2 SNEGSKA (reference sequence). This CDR3 has 13 amino acids. Here the CDR3 reads CSAPGVPYNQQFF. Here the CDR3 DNA reads TGCAGTGCTCCAGGGGTGCCCTACAATCAGCAGTTCTTC.

The V call is TRBV15, the J call TRBJ1-2, with 10 positions matching TRBD1. The CDR3 length is 15 residues. Germline V gene lookup returns CDR1 LNHNV and CDR2 YYDKDF (reference sequence). Germline trimming cut 1 base from V and 7 bases from J; bases unmatched to any gene: 6. The CDR3 nucleotides read TGTGCCACCAGCAGAGGGGACAGGGGAACGTTTGGCTACACCTTC. Translating it yields CATSRGDRGTFGYTF.